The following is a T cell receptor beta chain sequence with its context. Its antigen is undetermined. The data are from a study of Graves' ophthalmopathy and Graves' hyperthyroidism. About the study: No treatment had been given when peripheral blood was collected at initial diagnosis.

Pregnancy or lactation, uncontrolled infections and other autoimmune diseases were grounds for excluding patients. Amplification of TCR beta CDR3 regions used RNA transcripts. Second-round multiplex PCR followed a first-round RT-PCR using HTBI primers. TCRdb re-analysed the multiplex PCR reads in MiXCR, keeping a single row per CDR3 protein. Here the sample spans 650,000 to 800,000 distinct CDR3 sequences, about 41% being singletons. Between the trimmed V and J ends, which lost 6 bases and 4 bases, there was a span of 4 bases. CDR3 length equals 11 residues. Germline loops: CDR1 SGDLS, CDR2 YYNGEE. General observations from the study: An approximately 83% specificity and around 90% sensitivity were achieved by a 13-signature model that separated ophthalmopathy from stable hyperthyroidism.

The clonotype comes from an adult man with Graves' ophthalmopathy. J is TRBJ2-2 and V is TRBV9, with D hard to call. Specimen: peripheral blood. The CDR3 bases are TGTGCCAGCAACGCCACCGGGGAGCTGTTTTTT. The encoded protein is CASNATGELFF. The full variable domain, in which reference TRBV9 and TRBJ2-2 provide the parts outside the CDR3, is DSGVTQTPKHLITATGQRVTLRCSPRSGDLSVYWYQQSLDQGLQFLIQYYNGEERAKGNILERFSAQQFPDLHSELNLSSLELGDSALYFCASNATGELFFGEGSRLTVL.